This record concerns one T cell receptor beta chain sequence. This entry is derived from a study of T cells of healthy individuals. Using its own MiXCR run on the 5' RACE reads, TCRdb lists one record per CDR3 protein. This sample has around 100,000 distinct CDR3 sequences; approximately 18% occur once, and the top ten carry 6.2%. The V gene lost 6 bases and the J gene lost 2 bases, with 13 bases spanning the gap. The CDR3 is 14 amino acids. This receptor was obtained from a human donor in good health. V and J are TRBV12-3 or TRBV12-4 and TRBJ1-1; possible D gene TRBD1, 5 bases. The CDR3 DNA reads TGTGCCAGCAGCATTTCGACAGTTAACACTGAAGCTTTCTTT. It is translated as CASSISTVNTEAFF.